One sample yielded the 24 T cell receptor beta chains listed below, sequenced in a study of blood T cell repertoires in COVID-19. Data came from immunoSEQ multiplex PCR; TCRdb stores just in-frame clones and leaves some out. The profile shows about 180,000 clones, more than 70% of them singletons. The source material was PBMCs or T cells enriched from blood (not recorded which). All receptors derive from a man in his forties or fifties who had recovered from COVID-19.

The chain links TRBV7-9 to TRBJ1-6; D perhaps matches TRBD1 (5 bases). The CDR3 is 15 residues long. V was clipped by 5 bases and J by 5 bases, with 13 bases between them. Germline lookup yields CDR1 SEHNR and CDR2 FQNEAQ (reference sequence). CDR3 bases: TGTGCCAGCAGCCGTACGGGGACTAATAATTCACCCCTCCACTTT. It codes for CASSRTGTNNSPLHF.

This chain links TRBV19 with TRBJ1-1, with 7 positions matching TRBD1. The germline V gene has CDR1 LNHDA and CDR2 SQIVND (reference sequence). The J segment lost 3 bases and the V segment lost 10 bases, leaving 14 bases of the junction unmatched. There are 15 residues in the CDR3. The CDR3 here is CATRDRSPLDTEAFF. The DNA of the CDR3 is TGTGCCACCCGGGACAGAAGCCCCCTGGACACTGAAGCTTTCTTT.

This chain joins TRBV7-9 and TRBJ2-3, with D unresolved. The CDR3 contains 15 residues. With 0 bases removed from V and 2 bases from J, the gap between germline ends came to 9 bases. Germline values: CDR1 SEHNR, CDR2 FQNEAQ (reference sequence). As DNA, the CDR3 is TGTGCCAGCAGCTTAGCTCCCGCGGTCACAGATACGCAGTATTTT. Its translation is CASSLAPAVTDTQYF.

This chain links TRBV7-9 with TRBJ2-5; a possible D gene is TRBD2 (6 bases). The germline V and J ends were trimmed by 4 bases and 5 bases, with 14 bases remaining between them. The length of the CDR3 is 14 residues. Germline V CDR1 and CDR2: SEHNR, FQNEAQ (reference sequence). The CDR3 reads CASSSAGIRETQYF. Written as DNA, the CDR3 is TGTGCCAGCAGCTCCGCGGGGATTAGGGAGACCCAGTACTTC.

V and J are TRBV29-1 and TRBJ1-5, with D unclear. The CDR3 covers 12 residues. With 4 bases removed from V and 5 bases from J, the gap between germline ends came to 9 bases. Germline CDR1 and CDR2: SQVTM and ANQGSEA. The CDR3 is CSVGGDYQPQHF. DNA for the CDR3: TGCAGCGTTGGGGGAGATTATCAGCCCCAGCATTTT. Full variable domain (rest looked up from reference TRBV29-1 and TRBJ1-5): SAVISQKPSRDICQRGTSLTIQCQVDSQVTMMFWYRQQPGQSLTLIATANQGSEATYESGFVIDKFPISRPNLTFSTLTVSNMSPEDSSIYLCSVGGDYQPQHFGDGTRLSIL.

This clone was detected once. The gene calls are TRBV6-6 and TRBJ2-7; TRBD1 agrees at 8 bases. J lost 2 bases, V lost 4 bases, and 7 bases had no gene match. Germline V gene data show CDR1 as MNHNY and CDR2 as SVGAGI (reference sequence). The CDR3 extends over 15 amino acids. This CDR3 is CASSSGQGTPYEQYF. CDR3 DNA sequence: TGTGCCAGCAGTTCTGGACAGGGTACCCCCTACGAGCAGTACTTC.

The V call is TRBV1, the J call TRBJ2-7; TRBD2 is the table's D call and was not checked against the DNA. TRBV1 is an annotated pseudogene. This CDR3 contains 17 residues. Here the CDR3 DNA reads TGCACCAGCAGCCAAGGAGACAGCGGGAGGCCCTGCTACGAGCAGTACTTC. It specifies CTSSQGDSGRPCYEQYF.

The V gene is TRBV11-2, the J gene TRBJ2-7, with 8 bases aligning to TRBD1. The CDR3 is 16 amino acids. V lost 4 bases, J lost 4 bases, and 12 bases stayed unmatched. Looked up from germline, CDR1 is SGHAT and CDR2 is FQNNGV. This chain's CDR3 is CASSSARDRSLYEQYF. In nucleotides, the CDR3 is TGTGCCAGCAGCTCAGCCCGGGACAGGAGTTTATACGAGCAGTACTTC. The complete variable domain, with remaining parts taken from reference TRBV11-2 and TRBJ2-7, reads EAGVAQSPRYKIIEKRQSVAFWCNPISGHATLYWYQQILGQGPKLLIQFQNNGVVDDSQLPKDRFSAERLKGVDSTLKIQPAKLEDSAVYLCASSSARDRSLYEQYFGPGTRLTVT.

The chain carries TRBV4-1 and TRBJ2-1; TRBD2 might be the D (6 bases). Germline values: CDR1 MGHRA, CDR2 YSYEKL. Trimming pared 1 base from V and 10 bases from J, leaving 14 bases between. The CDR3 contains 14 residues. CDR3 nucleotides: TGCGCCAGCAGCCAAGCCCCAACTAGCACAGAGCAGTTCTTC. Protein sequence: CASSQAPTSTEQFF.

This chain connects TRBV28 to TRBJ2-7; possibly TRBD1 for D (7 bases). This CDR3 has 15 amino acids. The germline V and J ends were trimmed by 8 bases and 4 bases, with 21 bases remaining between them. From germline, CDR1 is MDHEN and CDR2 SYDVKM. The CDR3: CASRLEAGGKYEQYF. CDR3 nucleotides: TGTGCCAGCCGATTAGAGGCAGGGGGGAAGTACGAGCAGTACTTC.

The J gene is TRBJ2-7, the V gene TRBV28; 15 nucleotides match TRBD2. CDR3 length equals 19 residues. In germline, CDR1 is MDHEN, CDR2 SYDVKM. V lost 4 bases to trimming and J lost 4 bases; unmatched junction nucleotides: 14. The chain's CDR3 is CASSSSPGTSGRSRYEQYF. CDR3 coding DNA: TGTGCCAGCAGTTCTTCTCCCGGGACTAGCGGGAGGTCTAGGTACGAGCAGTACTTC.

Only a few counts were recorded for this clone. The CDR3 protein is CASSLYKYNSPLHF. CDR3 coding DNA: TGTGCCAGCAGTTTATACAAATATAATTCACCCCTCCACTTT. The chain recombines TRBV27 with TRBJ1-6; D gene ambiguous. The CDR3 totals 14 residues. Germline-derived CDR1 and CDR2 are MNHEY and SMNVEV (reference sequence). V was cut by 1 base and J by 4 bases, with 5 bases left in between.

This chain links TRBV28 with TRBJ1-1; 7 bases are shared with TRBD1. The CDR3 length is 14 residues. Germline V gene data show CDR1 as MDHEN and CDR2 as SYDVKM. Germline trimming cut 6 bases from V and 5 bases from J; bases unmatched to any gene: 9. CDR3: CASSPLTGETEAFF. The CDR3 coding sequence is TGTGCCAGCAGCCCGCTTACAGGGGAGACTGAAGCTTTCTTT. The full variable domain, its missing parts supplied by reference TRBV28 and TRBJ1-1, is DVKVTQSSRYLVKRTGEKVFLECVQDMDHENMFWYRQDPGLGLRLIYFSYDVKMKEKGDIPEGYSVSREKKERFSLILESASTNQTSMYLCASSPLTGETEAFFGQGTRLTVV.

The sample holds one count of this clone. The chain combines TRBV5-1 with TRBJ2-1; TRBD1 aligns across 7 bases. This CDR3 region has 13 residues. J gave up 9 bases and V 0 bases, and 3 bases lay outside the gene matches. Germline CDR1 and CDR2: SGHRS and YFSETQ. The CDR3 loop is CASSLGQGIEQFF. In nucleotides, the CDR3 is TGCGCCAGCAGCTTGGGACAGGGTATTGAGCAGTTCTTC.

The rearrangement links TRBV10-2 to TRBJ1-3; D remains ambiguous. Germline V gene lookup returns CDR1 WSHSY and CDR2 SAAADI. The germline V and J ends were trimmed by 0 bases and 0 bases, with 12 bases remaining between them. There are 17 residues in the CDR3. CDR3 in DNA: TGCGCCAGCAGTGAGTCTTTATCAGGCTACTCTGGAAACACCATATATTTT. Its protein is CASSESLSGYSGNTIYF.

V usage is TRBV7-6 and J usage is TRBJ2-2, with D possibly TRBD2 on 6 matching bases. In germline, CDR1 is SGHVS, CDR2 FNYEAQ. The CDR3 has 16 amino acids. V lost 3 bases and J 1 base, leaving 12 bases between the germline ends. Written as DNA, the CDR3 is TGTGCCAGCAGCTTTTCTAGCGTCCTGAACACCGGGGAGCTGTTTTTT. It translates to CASSFSSVLNTGELFF. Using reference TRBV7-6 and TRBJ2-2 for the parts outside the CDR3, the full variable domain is GAGVSQSPRYKVTKRGQDVALRCDPISGHVSLYWYRQALGQGPEFLTYFNYEAQQDKSGLPNDRFSAERPEGSISTLTIQRTEQRDSAMYRCASSFSSVLNTGELFFGEGSRLTVL.

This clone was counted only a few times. The DNA for the CDR3 is TGTGCCAGCAGTCTTCCTCCGGGGAGGGGAAGACCTACCACAGATACGCAGTATTTT. Protein sequence: CASSLPPGRGRPTTDTQYF. The rearrangement links TRBV6-6 to TRBJ2-3; 7 positions match TRBD2. Germline-derived CDR1 and CDR2 are MNHNY and SVGAGI (reference sequence). The V segment lost 5 bases and the J segment 2 bases; nucleotides outside the gene matches: 19. The CDR3 covers 19 residues.

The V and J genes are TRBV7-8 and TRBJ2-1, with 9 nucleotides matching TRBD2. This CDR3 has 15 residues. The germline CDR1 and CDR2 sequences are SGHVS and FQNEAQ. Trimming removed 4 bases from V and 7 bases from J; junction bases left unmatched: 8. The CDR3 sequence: CASSWWAGGRNEQFF. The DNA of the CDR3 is TGTGCCAGCAGCTGGTGGGCGGGAGGGCGGAATGAGCAGTTCTTC.

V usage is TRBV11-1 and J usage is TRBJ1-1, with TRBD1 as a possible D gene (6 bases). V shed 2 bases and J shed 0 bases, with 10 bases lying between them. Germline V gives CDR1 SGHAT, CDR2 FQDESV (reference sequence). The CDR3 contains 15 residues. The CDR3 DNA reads TGTGCCAGCAGCTTACAGGGGTCCCTGAACACTGAAGCTTTCTTT. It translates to CASSLQGSLNTEAFF. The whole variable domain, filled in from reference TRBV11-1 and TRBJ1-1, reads EAEVAQSPRYKITEKSQAVAFWCDPISGHATLYWYRQILGQGPELLVQFQDESVVDDSQLPKDRFSAERLKGVDSTLKIQPAELGDSAMYLCASSLQGSLNTEAFFGQGTRLTVV.

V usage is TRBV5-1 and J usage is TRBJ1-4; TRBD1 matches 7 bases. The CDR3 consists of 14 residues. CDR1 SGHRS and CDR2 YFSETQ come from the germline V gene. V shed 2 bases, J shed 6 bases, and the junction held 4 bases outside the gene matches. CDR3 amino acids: CASSLQGLYEKLFF. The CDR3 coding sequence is TGCGCCAGCAGCTTACAGGGGCTTTATGAAAAACTGTTTTTT.

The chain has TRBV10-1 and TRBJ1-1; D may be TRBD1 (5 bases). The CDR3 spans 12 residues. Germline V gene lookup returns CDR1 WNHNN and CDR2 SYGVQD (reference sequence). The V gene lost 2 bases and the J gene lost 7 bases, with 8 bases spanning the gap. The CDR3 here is CASSEGGGEAFF. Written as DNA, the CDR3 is TGCGCCAGCAGTGAGGGGGGAGGTGAAGCTTTCTTT.

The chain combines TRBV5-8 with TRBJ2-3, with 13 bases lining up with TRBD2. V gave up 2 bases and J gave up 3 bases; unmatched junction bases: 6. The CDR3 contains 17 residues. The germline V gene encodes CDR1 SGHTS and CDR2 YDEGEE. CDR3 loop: CASSLAGLAGVTDTQYF. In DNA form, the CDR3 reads TGTGCCAGCAGCTTAGCTGGACTAGCGGGAGTTACAGATACGCAGTATTTT.

CDR3: CASSLEGAHTGELFF. CDR3 coding DNA: TGTGCCAGCAGCTTAGAGGGGGCGCACACCGGGGAGCTGTTTTTT. The chain combines TRBV7-3 with TRBJ2-2, with 7 bases aligning to TRBD1. This CDR3 has 15 residues. The trim removed 2 bases at V and 3 bases at J, leaving 3 bases unmatched. CDR1 SGHTA and CDR2 FQGTGA come from the germline V gene.

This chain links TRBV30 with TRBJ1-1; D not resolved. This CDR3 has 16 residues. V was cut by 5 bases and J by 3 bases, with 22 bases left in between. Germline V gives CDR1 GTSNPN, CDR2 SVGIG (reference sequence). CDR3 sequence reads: CAWFSAIGVEDTEAFF. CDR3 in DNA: TGTGCCTGGTTTAGCGCAATAGGTGTTGAGGACACTGAAGCTTTCTTT.